One and the same sample provided the 12 T cell receptor beta chains below, sequenced in a study of molecular identifiers for immune sequencing clone quantification. TCRdb fed the PCR reads into MiXCR, producing one record per CDR3 protein. The table includes around 470,000 distinct CDR3 sequences, less than 30% detected once. The source material was naive CD8+ T cells from blood, with Jurkat cell RNA spiked in. Sample subset: FACS-sorted CD8+CD4-CCR7+CD45RA+ naive T cells. The receptors were gathered from a human donor in good health. Some libraries in this study had Jurkat cell RNA spiked in.

J is TRBJ2-7 and V is TRBV4-3, with D unresolved. The V end lost 5 bases, the J end lost 2 bases, and 16 bases lay between the germline ends. This CDR3 has 15 residues. Germline values: CDR1 LGHNA, CDR2 YSLEER. The CDR3 sequence: CASSELGSPAYEQYF. DNA of the CDR3: TGCGCCAGCAGCGAGCTAGGGTCGCCGGCCTACGAGCAGTACTTC.

At least ten counts were recorded for this clonotype. The chain carries TRBV4-1 and TRBJ2-5; D gene ambiguous. The CDR3 has 12 residues. Germline lookup yields CDR1 MGHRA and CDR2 YSYEKL. Trimming cost V 0 bases and J 5 bases, with 4 bases left between them. CDR3: CASSQDWETQYF. CDR3 coding DNA: TGCGCCAGCAGCCAAGACTGGGAGACCCAGTACTTC.

This clonotype was observed at least ten times. The chain carries TRBV7-9 and TRBJ1-1; 7 bases agree with TRBD1. In germline, CDR1 is SEHNR, CDR2 FQNEAQ (reference sequence). This CDR3 spans 11 amino acids. The junction had 3 bases not matched to a gene; V was cut back by 3 bases and J by 11 bases. As DNA, the CDR3 is TGTGCCAGCAGCTTCCAGGGGGAGGCTTTCTTT. As protein: CASSFQGEAFF.

This clonotype was observed a handful of times. V gene TRBV11-2 combines with J gene TRBJ2-7, with a weak D call TRBD1 (6 bases). V was cut by 4 bases and J by 5 bases, with 21 bases left in between. The CDR3 is 16 amino acids. Germline V CDR1 and CDR2: SGHAT, FQNNGV. The CDR3 loop is CASSSNRDKFPHEQYF. In DNA form, the CDR3 reads TGTGCCAGCAGCTCGAACCGGGACAAGTTCCCCCACGAGCAGTACTTC. The full variable domain, completed using reference TRBV11-2 and TRBJ2-7, is EAGVAQSPRYKIIEKRQSVAFWCNPISGHATLYWYQQILGQGPKLLIQFQNNGVVDDSQLPKDRFSAERLKGVDSTLKIQPAKLEDSAVYLCASSSNRDKFPHEQYFGPGTRLTVT.

The rearrangement links TRBV7-9 to TRBJ1-1, with no clear D. Germline V lookup: CDR1 SEHNR, CDR2 FQNEAQ (reference sequence). V lost 0 bases, J lost 7 bases, and 9 bases lay in between. The CDR3 spans 13 residues. DNA for the CDR3: TGTGCCAGCAGCTTAGCGGGTAGGGTTGAAGCTTTCTTT. It is translated as CASSLAGRVEAFF.

The chain carries TRBV7-6 and TRBJ2-7, with 14 bases that match TRBD2. Looked up from germline, CDR1 is SGHVS and CDR2 is FNYEAQ. With 5 bases clipped from V and 3 bases from J, the junction kept 6 bases outside the gene matches. The CDR3 runs 16 residues. CDR3: CASSLRTSGGIYEQYF. The CDR3 region has the DNA TGTGCCAGCAGCCTCAGGACTAGCGGGGGGATCTACGAGCAGTACTTC.

Only a few counts were recorded for this clonotype. The chain links TRBV7-9 to TRBJ2-3, with TRBD2 identical over 11 bases. V trimming: 5 bases; J trimming: 11 bases; junction bases outside the gene matches: 6. Germline V lookup: CDR1 SEHNR, CDR2 FQNEAQ (reference sequence). The CDR3 is made up of 13 amino acids. CDR3 nucleotides: TGTGCCAGCAGCGGACTAGCGGGCGGACAGCAGTATTTT. Amino acid sequence: CASSGLAGGQQYF.

The chain links TRBV19 to TRBJ2-7; 7 positions agree with TRBD2. V shed 5 bases, J shed 4 bases, and the junction held 11 bases outside the gene matches. CDR1 is LNHDA and CDR2 is SQIVND in the germline V gene (reference sequence). CDR3 length: 15 residues. CDR3 in amino acids: CASSPTRDYLYEQYF. The DNA of the CDR3 is TGTGCCAGTAGTCCCACCCGGGACTATTTGTACGAGCAGTACTTC.

The rearrangement uses TRBV3-1 and TRBJ2-3, with D perhaps matching TRBD1 or TRBD2 (5 bases each). The CDR3 spans 16 residues. Germline CDR1 LGHDT, CDR2 YNNKEL (reference sequence). V lost 1 base and J 4 bases, leaving 15 bases between the germline ends. The CDR3 DNA reads TGTGCCAGCAGCCAAGTGGGGGTAGCGAATGCAGATACGCAGTATTTT. Protein: CASSQVGVANADTQYF.

V and J are TRBV6-2 or TRBV6-3 and TRBJ2-1; D may correspond to TRBD1 or TRBD2 (5 bases each). V dropped 7 bases and J dropped 9 bases, with 16 bases sitting between them. CDR1 and CDR2 from the germline V gene are MNHEY and SVGEGT. This CDR3 has 13 amino acids. The CDR3 reads CASTLQVGVEQFF. DNA of the CDR3: TGTGCCAGCACTCTACAGGTCGGGGTTGAGCAGTTCTTC.

V and J are TRBV10-3 and TRBJ2-3; D remains unclear. Germline assignment: CDR1 ENHRY and CDR2 SYGVKD. The V and J ends lost 4 bases and 3 bases respectively, with 14 bases between them. The CDR3 extends over 15 amino acids. This CDR3 reads CAISGSEDGTDTQYF. CDR3 nucleotide sequence: TGTGCCATCAGTGGCTCAGAAGACGGGACAGATACGCAGTATTTT.

Note on this clonotype: A read error may be the cause here, since a much bigger clone is one base away. The rearrangement links TRBV7-9 to TRBJ2-7; D gene ambiguous. Trimming stripped 5 bases from V and 3 bases from J, with 14 bases between. This CDR3 is 14 amino acids long. The germline gives CDR1 SEHNR, CDR2 FQNEAQ (reference sequence). The CDR3 sequence is CASSLLGPHYEQYF. CDR3 in DNA: TGTGCCAGCAGCCTTCTAGGGCCGCACTACGAGCAGTACTTC.